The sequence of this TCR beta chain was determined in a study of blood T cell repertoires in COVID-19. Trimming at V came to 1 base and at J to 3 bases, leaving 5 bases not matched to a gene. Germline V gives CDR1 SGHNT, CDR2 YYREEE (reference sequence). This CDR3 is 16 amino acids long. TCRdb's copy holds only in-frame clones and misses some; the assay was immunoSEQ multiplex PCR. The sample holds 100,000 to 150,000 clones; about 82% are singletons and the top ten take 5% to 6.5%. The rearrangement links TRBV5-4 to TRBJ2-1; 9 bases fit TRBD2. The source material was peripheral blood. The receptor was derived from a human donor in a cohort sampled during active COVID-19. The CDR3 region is CASSLTSGRNYNEQFF. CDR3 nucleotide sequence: TGTGCCAGCAGCTTGACAAGCGGGAGGAACTACAATGAGCAGTTCTTC.